This T cell receptor beta chain was captured in a study of T cells in Graves' hyperthyroidism and ophthalmopathy. Study background: Blood from the periphery was taken at initial diagnosis, before any treatment.

This clonotype was seen repeatedly, ten times or more. Its antigen is still unknown. Per the germline V gene, CDR1 is DFQATT and CDR2 is SNEGSKA (reference sequence). The trim removed 7 bases at V and 7 bases at J, leaving 9 bases unmatched. The CDR3 runs 13 residues. Researchers amplified the TCR beta CDR3 regions from RNA transcripts. RT-PCR in the first round (using the HTBI primer set) targeted the TCR CDR3. TCRdb ran MiXCR on the multiplex PCR reads and lists one entry per CDR3 protein. There are around 450,000 distinct CDR3 sequences in the sample; roughly 13% occur only once, and 5% to 6% lies in the top ten. Regarding the study as a whole: Researchers report that a 13 V-J model separated ophthalmopathy from stable hyperthyroidism. Peripheral blood also featured most of the thyroid clonotypes expanded above 0.001.

Sequencing input: blood. This clonotype originated in a woman between 18 and 29 years old with Graves' hyperthyroidism. The rearrangement uses TRBV20-1 and TRBJ2-1; TRBD2 matches at 8 bases. The CDR3 sequence: CSGVKRESNEQFF. In nucleotides, the CDR3 is TGCAGTGGGGTGAAGCGGGAGTCGAATGAGCAGTTCTTC.